The source of this TCR beta chain is a study of post-analysis software for immune sequencing data. Remarks on this clonotype: Its target is not known.

V lost 1 base, J lost 4 bases, and 4 bases stayed unmatched. CDR1 and CDR2 (germline): SGHTA, FQGNSA. The CDR3 totals 16 residues. Unique-molecular-identifier-tagged TCR beta cDNA libraries were used. MiXCR, applied by TCRdb to the PCR reads, yields one record per CDR3 protein. Of roughly 650,000 distinct CDR3 sequences listed, approximately 59% were seen once; the top ten hold about 11%. Study-wide results and caveats: Included in a set of 5 or 6 TRBV segments more frequent in patients than controls were TRBV5-6, TRBV5-1 and TRBV20-1.

Sequencing input: blood. This receptor was obtained from a girl between 2 and 10 years old with multiple sclerosis. The chain is built from TRBV7-2 and TRBJ2-3; 11 nucleotides agree with TRBD2. The CDR3 bases are TGTGCCAGCAGCTTAGTGGTAGCGGGGGGGCCAGATACGCAGTATTTT. Translated: CASSLVVAGGPDTQYF.